This paragraph covers one TCR beta chain sequence. Its cognate antigen is unknown. This sample was included in a study of cytomegalovirus exposure and HLA in healthy donors. Overall study results and limits: In an earlier analysis, about 87% or about 30%: the productive usage of most TCR beta V segments.

There were likely unrecorded immune exposures, though donors were nominally healthy when sampled. Both 60 Vbeta primers and 13 Jbeta primers went into the PCR. Assay: immunoSEQ multiplex PCR; the TCRdb copy retains only in-frame clones and omits some. The sample includes more than 50,000 clones. V was pared by 0 bases and J by 5 bases, with 8 bases between. Germline CDR1 MRHNA, CDR2 SNTAGT. The length of the CDR3 is 14 residues. The TCR comes from a man aged 18 to 30 in good health and CMV-seropositive. The chain joins TRBV6-4 to TRBJ2-1; tentative D call: TRBD1 (5 bases). Specimen: PBMCs. The CDR3 DNA reads as TGTGCCAGCAGTGACTCTTTGGACAACAATGAGCAGTTCTTC. This encodes CASSDSLDNNEQFF.